What follows are 17 T cell receptor beta chains derived from one specimen sequenced in a study of shared clonotypes between healthy human individuals. TCRdb's table, derived via immunoSEQ multiplex PCR, lists solely in-frame clones and lacks some. The sample includes 1.4 million or so clones, about 98.5% of them seen just once. What was sequenced was naive CD4+ T cells sorted from blood. Subset indicated: CD45RA+ positively selected. The receptors derive from a man aged 30 to 45 in good health.

About this clone: The sample holds other DNA sequences that translate to the same CDR3. This chain uses TRBV28 with TRBJ2-7, with 7 bases matching TRBD2. V lost 5 bases, J lost 3 bases, and 4 bases stayed unmatched. The CDR3 length is 13 residues. Germline CDR1 and CDR2: MDHEN and SYDVKM. CDR3 region: CASSPGRGYEQYF. In nucleotides, the CDR3 is TGTGCCAGCAGTCCAGGGAGGGGCTACGAGCAGTACTTC.

The chain is built from TRBV11-2 and TRBJ2-3; TRBD2 aligns across 15 bases. Unmatched junction bases numbered 7, after V lost 2 bases and J lost 4 bases. The CDR3 loop spans 18 amino acids. Germline V CDR1 and CDR2: SGHAT, FQNNGV. The CDR3 coding sequence is TGTGCCAGCAGCTTACTCGGACTAGCGGGAGGGCGGGCAGATACGCAGTATTTT. This encodes CASSLLGLAGGRADTQYF.

The rearrangement links TRBV5-6 to TRBJ2-5; D unclear. Germline V gene data show CDR1 as SGHDT and CDR2 as YYEEEE. The V end was cut by 1 base, the J end by 5 bases, with 12 bases between. The CDR3 covers 14 residues. The CDR3, as DNA: TGTGCCAGCAGCTTGCTCCAGAGGATCGAGACCCAGTACTTC. Translating gives CASSLLQRIETQYF.

This chain links TRBV5-1 with TRBJ2-5; perhaps TRBD1 as D (5 bases). Trimming cost V 1 base and J 1 base, with 14 bases left between them. The CDR3 extends over 16 amino acids. The germline V gene has CDR1 SGHRS and CDR2 YFSETQ. The CDR3 reads CASSLSSQGVQETQYF. The CDR3 DNA reads TGCGCCAGCAGCTTGTCTTCGCAGGGCGTCCAAGAGACCCAGTACTTC.

The genes are TRBV7-2 and TRBJ2-7; maybe TRBD2 (5 bases). The V end was cut by 1 base, the J end by 3 bases, with 16 bases between. This CDR3 has 16 amino acids. Germline-derived CDR1 and CDR2 are SGHTA and FQGNSA. Here the CDR3 reads CASSLVPDLIIYEQYF. The DNA for the CDR3 is TGTGCCAGCAGCTTAGTCCCGGACTTAATAATCTACGAGCAGTACTTC.

The chain carries TRBV4-1 and TRBJ1-2, with 9 bases that match TRBD1. This CDR3 contains 11 residues. The germline gives CDR1 MGHRA, CDR2 YSYEKL. V lost 10 bases to trimming and J lost 5 bases; unmatched junction nucleotides: 2. The CDR3 DNA sequence: TGCGCCACGGGACAGGGTTATGGCTACACCTTC. Protein product: CATGQGYGYTF.

The J gene is TRBJ2-5, the V gene TRBV29-1; TRBD2 agrees at 10 bases. Losses at the gene ends were 4 bases for V and 6 bases for J; bases not matched to a gene: 8. Germline V gene sequence: CDR1 SQVTM, CDR2 ANQGSEA. The CDR3 has 14 residues. The CDR3 bases are TGCAGCGTTGGGAGCGGGAGGGATCACCAGACCCAGTACTTC. Protein sequence: CSVGSGRDHQTQYF.

The V call is TRBV4-1, the J call TRBJ1-4, with D tentatively TRBD1 (5 bases). Trimming removed 4 bases at V and 5 bases at J, with 17 bases between. The germline gives CDR1 MGHRA, CDR2 YSYEKL. This CDR3 is built from 16 residues. CDR3 coding DNA: TGCGCCAGCAGCCTAACCCCGACAGTGAAGAATGAAAAACTGTTTTTT. It encodes CASSLTPTVKNEKLFF.

The chain joins TRBV7-7 to TRBJ2-5, with 10 bases aligning to TRBD1. The V segment lost 5 bases and the J segment 5 bases; nucleotides outside the gene matches: 11. Germline loops: CDR1 SSHAT, CDR2 FNYEAQ (reference sequence). CDR3 length equals 16 residues. CDR3 residues: CASSRGQGVPWETQYF. CDR3 in DNA: TGTGCCAGCAGCCGCGGACAGGGGGTTCCCTGGGAGACCCAGTACTTC.

The table lists this clone with a count of one. The gene calls are TRBV21-1 and TRBJ2-7; the table's D call of TRBD2 was not tested on the DNA. TRBV21-1 counts as a pseudogene. The length of the CDR3 is 17 residues. Written as DNA, the CDR3 is TGTGCCAGCAGCAACGAAACTAGGCGGGACCCGACCTACGAGCAGTACTTC. This codes for CASSNETRRDPTYEQYF.

The chain joins TRBV30 to TRBJ2-7, with TRBD2 matching over 11 bases. The germline V gene has CDR1 GTSNPN and CDR2 SVGIG (reference sequence). The V and J ends lost 0 bases and 3 bases, in that order; junction bases with no gene match: 1. The CDR3 totals 14 residues. The CDR3, as DNA: TGTGCCTGGAGTGTGGGACTAGCGGACTACGAGCAGTACTTC. The encoded protein is CAWSVGLADYEQYF.

The chain combines TRBV9 with TRBJ2-7, with D unresolved. V lost 0 bases and J 1 base, leaving 5 bases between the germline ends. The CDR3 consists of 13 residues. Germline V CDR1 and CDR2: SGDLS, YYNGEE. CDR3 amino acids: CASSVAESYEQYF. The CDR3 DNA sequence: TGTGCCAGCAGCGTAGCGGAGTCCTACGAGCAGTACTTC.

This clone appeared once. J is TRBJ2-4 and V is TRBV5-1, with D possibly matching TRBD1 (6 bases). Germline assignment: CDR1 SGHRS and CDR2 YFSETQ. Deletions cut 3 bases from V and 6 bases from J, with 16 bases between. CDR3 length: 15 amino acids. The CDR3 DNA sequence: TGCGCCAGCAGCTCGAACAGGGATTGGGGAAACATTCAGTACTTC. This translates into CASSSNRDWGNIQYF.

This clone was observed a single time. V and J are TRBV28 and TRBJ1-2; D is undetermined. The CDR3 is 13 amino acids. Trimming cost V 6 bases and J 8 bases, with 16 bases left between them. Germline CDR1 reads MDHEN; CDR2 reads SYDVKM. This CDR3 is CASREEDSRGYTF. The CDR3 DNA sequence: TGTGCCAGCAGGGAAGAGGACTCCCGGGGCTACACCTTC.

J is TRBJ1-1 and V is TRBV10-3; 10 bases line up with TRBD1. This CDR3 is 16 amino acids long. J was trimmed by 2 bases and V by 6 bases; bases with no gene match: 9. From germline, CDR1 is ENHRY and CDR2 SYGVKD. The CDR3 reads CAIRDDRGRTNTEAFF. The CDR3 bases are TGTGCCATCAGAGACGACAGGGGGCGAACAAACACTGAAGCTTTCTTT.

The chain recombines TRBV18 with TRBJ2-7, with 7 bases aligning to TRBD2. V was clipped by 5 bases and J by 0 bases; unmatched bases: 7. This CDR3 has 15 residues. Germline assignment: CDR1 KGHSH and CDR2 LQKENI. CDR3 protein: CASSGRDYVSYEQYF. The CDR3 region has the DNA TGTGCCAGCTCAGGCCGGGACTACGTCTCCTACGAGCAGTACTTC.

The V gene is TRBV10-3, the J gene TRBJ2-7; D call uncertain. This CDR3 contains 13 residues. The V gene lost 5 bases and the J gene lost 3 bases, with 11 bases spanning the gap. Germline V gene data show CDR1 as ENHRY and CDR2 as SYGVKD. The CDR3 nucleotides read TGTGCCATCAGTTCACAAACTAACTACGAGCAGTACTTC. This sequence encodes CAISSQTNYEQYF.